Below are 19 T cell receptor beta chains sequenced from a single sample in a study of T cell repertoires in cytomegalovirus infection. TCRdb reanalysed the reads using MiXCR and keeps one entry per CDR3 protein. The sample lists around 770,000 distinct CDR3 sequences, almost 30% seen once, with about 12% in the top ten. No antigen has been identified for these receptors. Material: cultured CD8+ T cells from PBMCs, obtained from culture after CMV antigen stimulation. The receptors shown here come from a human donor in good health (CMV status not recorded). Some clones in this sample may be carry-over from other donors' samples.

The chain carries TRBV5-4 and TRBJ2-7; D unclear. The CDR3 contains 14 residues. Trimming cost V 0 bases and J 1 base, with 8 bases left between them. Germline CDR1 and CDR2: SGHNT and YYREEE (reference sequence). CDR3 region: CASSLDSSSYEQYF. Written as DNA, the CDR3 is TGTGCCAGCAGCTTGGACAGTTCTTCCTACGAGCAGTACTTC. Complete variable domain (other parts from reference TRBV5-4 and TRBJ2-7): ETGVTQSPTHLIKTRGQQVTLRCSSQSGHNTVSWYQQALGQGPQFIFQYYREEENGRGNFPPRFSGLQFPNYSSELNVNALELDDSALYLCASSLDSSSYEQYFGPGTRLTVT.

This clonotype was seen ten or more times. The V call is TRBV7-2, the J call TRBJ2-7, with D hard to call. The CDR3 runs to 11 residues. CDR1 and CDR2 (germline): SGHTA, FQGNSA. The V end lost 5 bases, the J end lost 6 bases, and 8 bases lay between the germline ends. CDR3 in DNA: TGTGCCAGCAGCCCGTCTCTCGAGCAGTACTTC. Protein product: CASSPSLEQYF.

This chain links TRBV20-1 with TRBJ2-5; weak D call: TRBD2 (6 bases). With 0 bases removed from V and 1 base from J, the gap between germline ends came to 9 bases. CDR3 length: 14 residues. The germline CDR1 and CDR2 sequences are DFQATT and SNEGSKA (reference sequence). The CDR3 region is CSAREPGAQETQYF. CDR3 nucleotide sequence: TGCAGTGCTAGAGAGCCGGGAGCCCAAGAGACCCAGTACTTC.

The chain has TRBV27 and TRBJ1-2; tentative D call: TRBD1 (5 bases). Germline V CDR1 and CDR2: MNHEY, SMNVEV (reference sequence). This CDR3 is built from 16 residues. V gave up 8 bases and J gave up 4 bases, with 23 bases separating them. The CDR3 loop reads CASAPGVKLRGYGYTF. In nucleotides, the CDR3 is TGTGCCAGCGCTCCTGGGGTGAAGTTGAGGGGCTATGGCTACACCTTC.

The table lists this clonotype with a few counts. The chain has TRBV28 and TRBJ1-2; the D is unclear. Trimming removed 8 bases at V and 3 bases at J, with 13 bases between. Germline CDR1 MDHEN, CDR2 SYDVKM. The CDR3 covers 13 residues. As DNA, the CDR3 is TGTGCCAGCGAAAAAGAAAAAGACTATGGCTACACCTTC. Amino acids: CASEKEKDYGYTF.

As regards this clonotype: A much more abundant neighbour one base away suggests this may be a read error. The chain links TRBV19 to TRBJ1-1, with D perhaps matching TRBD1 (5 bases). This CDR3 is built from 16 residues. Germline values: CDR1 LNHDA, CDR2 SQIVND (reference sequence). The CDR3 DNA follows: TGTTCCAGTAGTATAGCATGGGGCGGTGTGAACACTGAAGCTTTCTTT. Protein: CSSSIAWGGVNTEAFF.

In this sample, this clonotype turned up a few times. The CDR3 sequence is CASSQHLQGAMETQYF. The CDR3 DNA reads as TGCGCCAGCAGCCAACATCTTCAGGGGGCCATGGAGACCCAGTACTTC. This rearrangement joins TRBV4-1 to TRBJ2-5; 8 bases fit TRBD1. Germline V CDR1 and CDR2: MGHRA, YSYEKL. Losses at the gene ends were 2 bases for V and 5 bases for J; bases not matched to a gene: 10. The CDR3 consists of 16 residues.

This clonotype has only a few counts. V usage is TRBV6-5 and J usage is TRBJ2-3, with 8 bases lining up with TRBD2. The CDR3 is 18 amino acids. J gave up 0 bases and V 4 bases, and 12 bases lay outside the gene matches. The germline CDR1 and CDR2 sequences are MNHEY and SVGAGI. CDR3 in amino acids: CASSWLTGGLSSTDTQYF. CDR3 coding DNA: TGTGCCAGCAGTTGGTTAACGGGGGGGCTTTCTAGCACAGATACGCAGTATTTT.

In its sample, this clonotype was seen a few times. The rearrangement links TRBV7-3 to TRBJ2-3; D may be TRBD1 (6 bases). The CDR3 has 15 residues. V lost 5 bases, J lost 4 bases, and 16 bases lay in between. Germline V gives CDR1 SGHTA, CDR2 FQGTGA. The CDR3 nucleotides are TGTGCCAGCAGCACCGGGACAACGGATTCAGATACGCAGTATTTT. Translating gives CASSTGTTDSDTQYF.

This clonotype appeared a few times. This sequence joins TRBV7-8 and TRBJ2-1; TRBD1 matches at 7 bases. Per germline, CDR1 SGHVS and CDR2 FQNEAQ. V shed 7 bases, J shed 6 bases, and the junction held 15 bases outside the gene matches. The CDR3 spans 16 residues. In nucleotides, the CDR3 is TGTGCCAGCACCTTTTATACCGGGACAGCATCCAATGAGCAGTTCTTC. It translates to CASTFYTGTASNEQFF.

This clonotype was seen a few times. The chain carries TRBV7-9 and TRBJ2-5; D is unclear. Germline values: CDR1 SEHNR, CDR2 FQNEAQ (reference sequence). The CDR3 sequence is 15 residues long. V was cut by 7 bases and J by 2 bases, with 17 bases left in between. As DNA, the CDR3 is TGTGCCAGCACCGACTTGACGGGCGTTCAAGAGACCCAGTACTTC. The encoded protein is CASTDLTGVQETQYF.

The chain joins TRBV20-1 to TRBJ2-5; D is ambiguous. The CDR3 has 10 residues. CDR1 and CDR2 (germline): DFQATT, SNEGSKA (reference sequence). Trimming pared 4 bases from V and 4 bases from J, leaving 4 bases between. DNA for the CDR3: TGCAGTGCTAATAGAGAGACCCAGTACTTC. Its protein product is CSANRETQYF.

The chain carries TRBV24-1 and TRBJ1-1, with D possibly being TRBD1 (5 bases). The CDR3 has 14 residues. Between the trimmed V and J ends, which lost 9 bases and 0 bases, there was a span of 13 bases. Germline V CDR1 and CDR2: KGHDR, SFDVKD. The CDR3 loop is CATSAQGMNTEAFF. The CDR3 coding sequence is TGTGCCACCTCCGCCCAGGGCATGAACACTGAAGCTTTCTTT.

This clonotype was counted at least ten times. The chain employs TRBV7-2 and TRBJ1-2; 7 bases are a match to TRBD1. Germline V gene lookup returns CDR1 SGHTA and CDR2 FQGNSA. The CDR3 is made up of 15 amino acids. V was clipped by 1 base and J by 3 bases; unmatched bases: 5. CDR3 residues: CASSLGGGGHYGYTF. The CDR3 region has the DNA TGTGCCAGCAGCTTAGGGGGAGGGGGCCACTATGGCTACACCTTC.

This clonotype appeared once. The rearrangement links TRBV12-3 or TRBV12-4 to TRBJ1-1, with 8 bases identical to TRBD1. The V gene end was trimmed by 6 bases and the J gene end by 5 bases; junction bases not matched to a gene: 8. This CDR3 comprises 14 residues. CDR3 amino acids: CASRPPTGETEAFF. The CDR3 coding sequence is TGTGCCAGCAGGCCGCCGACAGGGGAAACTGAAGCTTTCTTT.

This clonotype turned up a few times. V is TRBV25-1 and J is TRBJ2-7; 8 bases map to TRBD2. J was trimmed by 5 bases and V by 6 bases; bases with no gene match: 3. This CDR3 has 12 amino acids. In germline, CDR1 is MGHDK, CDR2 SYGVNS. The CDR3 here is CASRLGGDEQYF. Written as DNA, the CDR3 is TGTGCCAGCAGGCTCGGGGGGGACGAGCAGTACTTC.

The rearrangement links TRBV6-6 to TRBJ1-2; D gene ambiguous. Per germline, CDR1 MNHNY and CDR2 SVGAGI (reference sequence). V was cut by 0 bases and J by 0 bases, with 8 bases left in between. The length of the CDR3 is 15 residues. As DNA, the CDR3 is TGTGCCAGCAGTTACTCCCGGGAATCTAACTATGGCTACACCTTC. This gives the protein CASSYSRESNYGYTF.

This clonotype has at least ten counts. The chain combines TRBV7-6 with TRBJ2-6; D not resolved. Germline-derived CDR1 and CDR2 are SGHVS and FNYEAQ. The CDR3 totals 14 residues. V lost 5 bases, J lost 0 bases, and 5 bases lay in between. The CDR3 bases are TGTGCCAGCAGCGCAAGCTCTGGGGCCAACGTCCTGACTTTC. It is translated as CASSASSGANVLTF.

The chain has TRBV28 and TRBJ2-2; 7 nucleotides agree with TRBD1. Germline V gene data show CDR1 as MDHEN and CDR2 as SYDVKM. The CDR3 spans 14 residues. The ends lost 6 bases at V and 7 bases at J; junction bases unmatched: 8. CDR3 bases: TGTGCCAGCAGCACCGGGACAGCGGACGGGGAGCTGTTTTTT. Its protein product is CASSTGTADGELFF. Full variable domain (remainder filled in from reference TRBV28 and TRBJ2-2): DVKVTQSSRYLVKRTGEKVFLECVQDMDHENMFWYRQDPGLGLRLIYFSYDVKMKEKGDIPEGYSVSREKKERFSLILESASTNQTSMYLCASSTGTADGELFFGEGSRLTVL.